The 30 T cell receptor beta chains in this list originate from one sample, sequenced in a study of metastatic and nonmetastatic thyroid tumors. TCRdb reprocessed the PCR reads using MiXCR. Here the sample spans about 16,000 clones, 33% being singletons. Patients were all untreated before their thyroid surgery. The sequencing sample was made of tumor tissue. The origin of the receptors is a male donor with papillary thyroid cancer or a benign thyroid nodule (not recorded which). Some clones in this sample may be carry-over from other donors' samples.

This clone was detected once. V usage is TRBV11-1 and J usage is TRBJ2-7; either TRBD1 or TRBD2 may fit D (5 bases each). V lost 5 bases to trimming and J lost 0 bases, with 14 bases between them. Germline loops: CDR1 SGHAT, CDR2 FQDESV (reference sequence). The CDR3 runs 15 residues. The CDR3 spells CASSPPGAASYEQYF. CDR3 nucleotides: TGTGCCAGCAGCCCGCCCGGGGCGGCCTCCTACGAGCAGTACTTC.

This clone was detected many times. The CDR3 loop reads CASSFGGQPQHF. DNA of the CDR3: TGTGCCAGCAGTTTCGGTGGGCAGCCCCAGCATTTT. The chain is built from TRBV12-3 or TRBV12-4 and TRBJ1-5; D is undetermined. The CDR3 is 12 amino acids. V was trimmed by 3 bases and J by 7 bases, leaving 7 bases between them.

V is TRBV11-3 and J is TRBJ1-4; D is uncertain. The CDR3 totals 16 residues. Germline-derived CDR1 and CDR2 are SGHNT and YENEEA. Trimming took off 0 bases at V and 5 bases at J, with 13 bases between the two ends. The CDR3 is CASSLDPWVPNEKLFF. The CDR3 DNA sequence: TGTGCCAGCAGCTTAGATCCTTGGGTCCCGAATGAAAAACTGTTTTTT.

In its sample, this clone was seen many times. A clone one base away is much larger, so this may be a read error. The chain combines TRBV6-1 with TRBJ2-3; D is perhaps TRBD1 or TRBD2 (5 bases each). Germline V CDR1 and CDR2: MNHNS, SASEGT. This CDR3 region has 13 residues. Trimming left V 5 bases short and J 10 bases short, with 16 bases between. The chain's CDR3 is CASSFLGVDAQYF. For the CDR3, the DNA is TGTGCCAGCAGTTTCCTGGGGGTGGACGCGCAGTATTTT.

The sample holds one count of this clone. The V call is TRBV5-4, the J call TRBJ1-4, with D tentatively TRBD1 (5 bases). The CDR3 consists of 13 residues. Per the germline V gene, CDR1 is SGHNT and CDR2 is YYREEE (reference sequence). The ends were cut back, 0 bases at V and 6 bases at J, with 6 bases in the middle. CDR3 sequence: CASSLVGDEKLFF. Here the CDR3 DNA reads TGTGCCAGCAGCTTGGTGGGGGATGAAAAACTGTTTTTT.

The table lists this clone with a few counts. CDR3: CATTWSGNQPQHF. The CDR3 DNA is TGTGCCACCACCTGGAGTGGTAATCAGCCCCAGCATTTT. The chain recombines TRBV19 with TRBJ1-5, with no clear D. Trimming cost V 10 bases and J 4 bases, with 14 bases left between them. Germline V lookup: CDR1 LNHDA, CDR2 SQIVND (reference sequence). CDR3 length equals 13 residues.

This clone appeared a few times. V is TRBV28 and J is TRBJ1-2, with D possibly matching TRBD1 (5 bases). Trimming took off 5 bases at V and 4 bases at J, with 11 bases between the two ends. Looked up from germline, CDR1 is MDHEN and CDR2 is SYDVKM. The CDR3 sequence is 13 residues long. The CDR3 coding sequence is TGTGCCAGCAGTGACTGGGGCATCTATGGCTACACCTTC. Its translation: CASSDWGIYGYTF.

This clone was seen at least ten times. The rearrangement links TRBV10-3 to TRBJ2-1, with D perhaps TRBD1 (5 bases). The length of the CDR3 is 14 residues. The germline gives CDR1 ENHRY, CDR2 SYGVKD. Trimming took 3 bases from V and 6 from J, leaving 12 bases between them. The CDR3 is CAISEETVINEQFF. The CDR3 bases are TGTGCCATCAGTGAAGAGACAGTCATCAATGAGCAGTTCTTC.

A note on this clone: A junction boundary mismatches the germline segment, possibly from a read error. The V call is TRBV19, the J call TRBJ1-5, with D perhaps TRBD1 (5 bases). Germline V CDR1 and CDR2: LNHDA, SQIVND (reference sequence). The CDR3 is 18 amino acids. The CDR3 protein is CASSTIHPRTGWNQTQHF. The CDR3 DNA reads TGTGCCAGTAGTACAATTCACCCTCGCACAGGCTGGAATCAGACCCAGCATTTT.

This clone came up many times. The gene calls are TRBV12-3 or TRBV12-4 and TRBJ2-6; D ambiguous. The CDR3 consists of 13 residues. Trimming shortened V by 7 bases and J by 1 base, and 5 bases separated the two germline ends. In nucleotides, the CDR3 is TGTGCCAGCAACCCGTCTGGGGCCAACGTCCTGACTTTC. Encoded protein: CASNPSGANVLTF.

In this sample, this clone turned up many times. CDR3 residues: CASSERGDEQYF. In nucleotides, the CDR3 is TGCGCCAGCAGCGAGCGGGGGGACGAGCAGTACTTC. This chain joins TRBV5-1 and TRBJ2-7; 9 nucleotides match TRBD2. V was clipped by 4 bases and J by 5 bases; unmatched bases: 1. This CDR3 has 12 residues. Per germline, CDR1 SGHRS and CDR2 YFSETQ.

This clone was seen ten or more times. The chain recombines TRBV28 with TRBJ1-2; D might be TRBD1 (5 bases). This CDR3 comprises 15 residues. CDR1 and CDR2 from the germline V gene are MDHEN and SYDVKM. Deletions cut 6 bases from V and 0 bases from J, with 14 bases between. CDR3 nucleotides: TGTGCCAGCAGCACAACAGGAGGAGCTAACTATGGCTACACCTTC. Protein: CASSTTGGANYGYTF.

This clone counts as large (0.1 to 1%). V gene TRBV7-9 combines with J gene TRBJ1-2, with D uncertain. The V gene's germline CDR1 is SEHNR and CDR2 FQNEAQ (reference sequence). CDR3 length: 14 amino acids. V lost 1 base, J lost 4 bases, and 10 bases lay in between. The CDR3 here is CASSLVGHPYGYTF. In DNA, the CDR3 is TGTGCCAGCAGCTTAGTCGGCCATCCCTATGGCTACACCTTC.

This rearrangement joins TRBV7-9 to TRBJ2-7; 7 positions agree with TRBD2. CDR1 SEHNR and CDR2 FQNEAQ come from the germline V gene (reference sequence). This CDR3 is 14 amino acids long. The V gene end was trimmed by 2 bases and the J gene end by 3 bases; junction bases not matched to a gene: 4. The CDR3 reads CASSLKAGDYEQYF. The DNA of the CDR3 is TGTGCCAGCAGCTTAAAGGCGGGGGACTACGAGCAGTACTTC.

This clone has at least ten counts. The V gene is TRBV12-3 or TRBV12-4, the J gene TRBJ1-5, with D possibly TRBD1 on 6 matching bases. The CDR3 totals 15 residues. V shed 6 bases and J shed 0 bases, with 12 bases lying between them. The CDR3 loop is CASRGQEGSNQPQHF. Written as DNA, the CDR3 is TGTGCCAGCAGGGGACAAGAGGGTAGCAATCAGCCCCAGCATTTT.

This clone was found once. The chain is built from TRBV30 and TRBJ2-7; 10 bases fit TRBD2. The ends lost 6 bases at V and 3 bases at J; junction bases unmatched: 8. The length of the CDR3 is 14 residues. Germline-derived CDR1 and CDR2 are GTSNPN and SVGIG (reference sequence). This CDR3 is CACFASGSIYEQYF. The CDR3 DNA reads TGTGCCTGTTTTGCTAGCGGGAGTATCTACGAGCAGTACTTC. The whole variable domain, filled in from reference TRBV30 and TRBJ2-7, reads SQTIHQWPATLVQPVGSPLSLECTVEGTSNPNLYWYRQAAGRGLQLLFYSVGIGQISSEVPQNLSASRPQDRQFILSSKKLLLSDSGFYLCACFASGSIYEQYFGPGTRLTVT.

This chain connects TRBV20-1 to TRBJ2-7; D gene uncertain. CDR1 DFQATT and CDR2 SNEGSKA come from the germline V gene (reference sequence). V lost 6 bases to trimming and J lost 4 bases, with 13 bases between them. The CDR3 totals 12 residues. CDR3 sequence (DNA): TGCAGTGCCTCCCCGCCAGAGTACGAGCAGTACTTC. Amino acid sequence: CSASPPEYEQYF.

This clone ranks as medium-sized. The rearrangement links TRBV20-1 to TRBJ2-7; D is uncertain. CDR3 length equals 15 residues. Deletions cut 6 bases from V and 0 bases from J, with 18 bases between. Per the germline V gene, CDR1 is DFQATT and CDR2 is SNEGSKA (reference sequence). As DNA, the CDR3 is TGCAGTGCGTCAAACCCGTTGGGGTACTCCTACGAGCAGTACTTC. This sequence encodes CSASNPLGYSYEQYF.

Only a few counts were recorded for this clone. The gene calls are TRBV24-1 and TRBJ2-7; the D is unclear. V shed 4 bases and J shed 0 bases, with 6 bases lying between them. The CDR3 is made up of 13 amino acids. From germline, CDR1 is KGHDR and CDR2 SFDVKD. CDR3 in DNA: TGTGCCACCAGTGAGTCCCACTCCTACGAGCAGTACTTC. Translated, it gives CATSESHSYEQYF.

This clone was counted ten times or more. The chain carries TRBV7-2 and TRBJ1-5; TRBD1 aligns across 7 bases. The CDR3 consists of 13 residues. Trimming removed 4 bases from V and 7 bases from J; junction bases left unmatched: 4. Germline values: CDR1 SGHTA, CDR2 FQGNSA. This chain's CDR3 is CASSSQGGQPQHF. DNA for the CDR3: TGTGCCAGCAGCTCTCAGGGGGGACAGCCCCAGCATTTT.

In this sample, this clone is medium-sized. This rearrangement joins TRBV19 to TRBJ1-2; D uncertain. The V end lost 4 bases, the J end lost 0 bases, and 15 bases lay between the germline ends. The CDR3 consists of 16 residues. Germline-derived CDR1 and CDR2 are LNHDA and SQIVND (reference sequence). The CDR3 protein is CASSRPAALANYGYTF. For the CDR3, the DNA is TGTGCCAGTAGTAGGCCGGCAGCCTTAGCTAACTATGGCTACACCTTC. The variable domain in full, with the rest retrieved from reference TRBV19 and TRBJ1-2, is DGGITQSPKYLFRKEGQNVTLSCEQNLNHDAMYWYRQDPGQGLRLIYYSQIVNDFQKGDIAEGYSVSREKKESFPLTVTSAQKNPTAFYLCASSRPAALANYGYTFGSGTRLTVV.

In its sample, this clone was seen a few times. The chain recombines TRBV6-1 with TRBJ2-7; 10 bases fit TRBD1. Trimming cost V 3 bases and J 4 bases; bases outside gene matches: 9. The V gene's germline CDR1 is MNHNS and CDR2 SASEGT. The length of the CDR3 is 16 residues. The CDR3 DNA is TGTGCCAGCAGTGAGGCAGGGACAGGGGTTTTGTACGAGCAGTACTTC. It codes for CASSEAGTGVLYEQYF.

The chain couples TRBV20-1 to TRBJ2-7, with 10 bases aligning to TRBD2. Germline-derived CDR1 and CDR2 are DFQATT and SNEGSKA (reference sequence). V lost 2 bases and J lost 2; bases outside the gene matches: 0. The CDR3 totals 13 residues. The CDR3 coding sequence is TGCAGTGCTAGACTAGCGGGGGCCTACGAGCAGTACTTC. Encoded protein: CSARLAGAYEQYF.

Comment on this clone: At one boundary the junction diverges from the germline segment, which might be a read error. The V and J genes are TRBV2 and TRBJ1-2, with unresolved D. The V gene's germline CDR1 is SNHLY and CDR2 FYNNEI. This CDR3 region has 15 residues. The CDR3 coding sequence is TGTGGCAGCAGGCCAGACGCCTGGGTTAACTATGTCTCCACCTTC. It translates to CGSRPDAWVNYVSTF.

Comment on this clone: One end of the junction varies from germline; a read error may be responsible. This CDR3 reads CAWIVRETEYF. CDR3 in DNA: TGTGCCTGGATTGTTCGAGAGACCGAGTACTTC. The genes are TRBV30 and TRBJ2-5; D gene uncertain. The CDR3 totals 11 residues. Germline values: CDR1 GTSNPN, CDR2 SVGIG (reference sequence).

By frequency in the sample, this clone is medium-sized. This sequence joins TRBV6-2 or TRBV6-3 and TRBJ2-3; 9 bases agree with TRBD1. The length of the CDR3 is 16 residues. Trimming cost V 0 bases and J 5 bases; bases outside gene matches: 6. CDR1 is MNHEY and CDR2 is SVGEGT in the germline V gene. The CDR3: CASSYSPGQGGDTQYF. DNA of the CDR3: TGTGCCAGCAGTTACTCGCCGGGACAGGGCGGAGATACGCAGTATTTT.

In its sample, this clone was seen once. This chain uses TRBV20-1 with TRBJ2-7; D not resolved. This CDR3 region has 14 residues. Trimming left V 1 base short and J 0 bases short, with 10 bases between. Germline-derived CDR1 and CDR2 are DFQATT and SNEGSKA (reference sequence). The CDR3 nucleotides read TGCAGTGCTAGAGGGCAGCAAAGCTCCTACGAGCAGTACTTC. It is translated as CSARGQQSSYEQYF.

This clone has just a few counts. The gene calls are TRBV6-1 and TRBJ2-3, with a weak D call TRBD1 (5 bases). Germline lookup yields CDR1 MNHNS and CDR2 SASEGT. V lost 5 bases and J 4 bases, leaving 13 bases between the germline ends. This CDR3 is 14 amino acids long. CDR3 nucleotide sequence: TGTGCCAGCAGTCCCCAGGGTAATCCAGATACGCAGTATTTT. Amino acids: CASSPQGNPDTQYF.

The genes are TRBV11-2 and TRBJ2-7; 8 bases are shared with TRBD2. The CDR3 runs 19 residues. The germline gives CDR1 SGHAT, CDR2 FQNNGV. V lost 1 base and J lost 1; bases outside the gene matches: 15. CDR3 loop: CASSLGLGGGTSGSYEQYF. In DNA form, the CDR3 reads TGTGCCAGCAGCTTAGGTTTGGGTGGTGGTACTAGCGGTTCCTACGAGCAGTACTTC.

This clone counts as medium-sized. The gene calls are TRBV6-1 and TRBJ2-1; 7 bases map to TRBD2. Per the germline V gene, CDR1 is MNHNS and CDR2 is SASEGT. The J segment lost 1 base and the V segment lost 5 bases, leaving 11 bases of the junction unmatched. This CDR3 comprises 17 residues. In nucleotides, the CDR3 is TGTGCCAGCAGTAAATCTAGCGGAGGGGATTCCTACAATGAGCAGTTCTTC. Its translation: CASSKSSGGDSYNEQFF.